The entry below describes one TCR beta chain. Study processing details: Amplified reference gene primers provided the basis for estimating nucleated cell counts. The repertoire was sequenced with immunoSEQ multiplex PCR; TCRdb's copy has only in-frame clones and lacks some. That table gives V, J and clone size, and the DNA gave D and trimming. The table includes about 130,000 clones, more than 85% detected once. This record belongs to a study of blood T cell repertoires in COVID-19. In the study overall: Sites across the United States, Italy and Spain contributed samples from acute and convalescent COVID-19.

A Seattle source enrolled patients during active infection and followed them longitudinally. CDR3 size: 15 residues. The trim removed 5 bases at V and 3 bases at J, leaving 8 bases unmatched. Germline-derived CDR1 and CDR2 are SGHRS and YFSETQ. This clonotype was sampled from a man aged 50-60 years with COVID-19, enrolled during active disease. The sequenced sample consisted of peripheral blood. The gene calls are TRBV5-1 and TRBJ2-7, with 10 bases that match TRBD2. In DNA, the CDR3 is TGCGCCAGCAGTGGAACTAGCGGGACTGTCTACGAGCAGTACTTC. Its protein product is CASSGTSGTVYEQYF.